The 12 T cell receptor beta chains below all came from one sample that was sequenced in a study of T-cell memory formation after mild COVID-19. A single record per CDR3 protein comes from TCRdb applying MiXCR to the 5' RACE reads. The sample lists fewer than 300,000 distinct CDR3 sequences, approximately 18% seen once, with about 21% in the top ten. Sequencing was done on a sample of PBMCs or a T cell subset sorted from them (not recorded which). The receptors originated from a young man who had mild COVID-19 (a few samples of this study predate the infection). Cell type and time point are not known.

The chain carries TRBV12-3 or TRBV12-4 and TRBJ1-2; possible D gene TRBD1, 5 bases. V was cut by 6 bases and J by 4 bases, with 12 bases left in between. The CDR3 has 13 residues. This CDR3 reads CASSPGRIYGYTF. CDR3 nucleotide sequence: TGTGCCAGCAGCCCGGGACGGATCTATGGCTACACCTTC.

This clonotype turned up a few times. The CDR3 loop is CASSLGDRNTDTQYF. The CDR3 DNA reads as TGTGCCAGCAGCTTGGGGGACAGGAACACAGATACGCAGTATTTT. The V call is TRBV5-5, the J call TRBJ2-3, with 8 bases aligning to TRBD1. This CDR3 has 15 residues. Per the germline V gene, CDR1 is SGHKS and CDR2 is YYEKEE (reference sequence). The V gene end was trimmed by 0 bases and the J gene end by 2 bases; junction bases not matched to a gene: 2. The whole variable domain, remainder taken from reference TRBV5-5 and TRBJ2-3, is DAGVTQSPTHLIKTRGQQVTLRCSPISGHKSVSWYQQVLGQGPQFIFQYYEKEERGRGNFPDRFSARQFPNYSSELNVNALLLGDSALYLCASSLGDRNTDTQYFGPGTRLTVL.

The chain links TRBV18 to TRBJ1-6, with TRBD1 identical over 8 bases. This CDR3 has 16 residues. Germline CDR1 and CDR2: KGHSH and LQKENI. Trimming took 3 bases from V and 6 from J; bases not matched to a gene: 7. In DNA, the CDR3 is TGTGCCAGCTCACCCTCAGGGGGCAACATTAATTCACCCCTCCACTTT. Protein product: CASSPSGGNINSPLHF.

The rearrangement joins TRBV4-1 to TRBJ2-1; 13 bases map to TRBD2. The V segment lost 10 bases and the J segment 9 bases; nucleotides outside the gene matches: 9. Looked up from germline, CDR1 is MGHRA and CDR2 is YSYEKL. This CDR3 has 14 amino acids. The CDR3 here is CATTTSGGAREQFF. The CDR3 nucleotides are TGCGCCACCACCACTAGCGGGGGGGCTCGTGAGCAGTTCTTC.

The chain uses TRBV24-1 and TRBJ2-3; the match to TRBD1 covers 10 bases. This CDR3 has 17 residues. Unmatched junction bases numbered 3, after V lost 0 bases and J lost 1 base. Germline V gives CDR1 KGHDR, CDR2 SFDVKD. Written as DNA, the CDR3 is TGTGCCACCAGTGATTTGCGGGGGACAGGGGGCACAGATACGCAGTATTTT. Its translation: CATSDLRGTGGTDTQYF.

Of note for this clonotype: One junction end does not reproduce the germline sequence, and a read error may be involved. As DNA, the CDR3 is TGTGCCAGCAGCGCAGGACCGCGCGGATCACACCTCCACTTT. Protein product: CASSAGPRGSHLHF. The chain couples TRBV7-9 to TRBJ1-6, with unresolved D. Germline-derived CDR1 and CDR2 are SEHNR and FQNEAQ (reference sequence). The length of the CDR3 is 14 residues.

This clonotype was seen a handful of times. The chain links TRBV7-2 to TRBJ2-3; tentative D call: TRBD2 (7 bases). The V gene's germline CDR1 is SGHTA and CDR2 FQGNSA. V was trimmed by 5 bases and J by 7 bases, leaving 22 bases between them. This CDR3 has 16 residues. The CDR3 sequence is CASSASVGGRGYTQYF. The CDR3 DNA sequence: TGTGCCAGCAGCGCGTCCGTGGGGGGGCGGGGGTATACGCAGTATTTT.

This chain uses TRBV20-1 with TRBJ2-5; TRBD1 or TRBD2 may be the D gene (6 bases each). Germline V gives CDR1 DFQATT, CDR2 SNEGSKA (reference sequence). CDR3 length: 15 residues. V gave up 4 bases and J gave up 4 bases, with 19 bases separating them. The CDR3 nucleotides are TGCAGTGCTAAGAAAGGGGGGACAACAGCAGAGACCCAGTACTTC. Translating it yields CSAKKGGTTAETQYF.

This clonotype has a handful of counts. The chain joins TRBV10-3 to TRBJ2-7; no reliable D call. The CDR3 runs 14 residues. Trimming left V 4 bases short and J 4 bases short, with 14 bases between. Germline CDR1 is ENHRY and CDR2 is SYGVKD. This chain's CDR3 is CAISGRGSSYEQYV. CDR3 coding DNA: TGTGCCATCAGTGGCCGCGGTAGCAGTTACGAGCAGTACGTC.

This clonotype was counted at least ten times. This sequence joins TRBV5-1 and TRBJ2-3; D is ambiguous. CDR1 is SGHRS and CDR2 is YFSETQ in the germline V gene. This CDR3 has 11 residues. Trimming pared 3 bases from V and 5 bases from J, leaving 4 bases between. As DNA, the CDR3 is TGCGCCAGCAGCTCCCGAGATACGCAGTATTTT. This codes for CASSSRDTQYF. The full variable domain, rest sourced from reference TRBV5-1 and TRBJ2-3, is KAGVTQTPRYLIKTRGQQVTLSCSPISGHRSVSWYQQTPGQGLQFLFEYFSETQRNKGNFPGRFSGRQFSNSRSEMNVSTLELGDSALYLCASSSRDTQYFGPGTRLTVL.

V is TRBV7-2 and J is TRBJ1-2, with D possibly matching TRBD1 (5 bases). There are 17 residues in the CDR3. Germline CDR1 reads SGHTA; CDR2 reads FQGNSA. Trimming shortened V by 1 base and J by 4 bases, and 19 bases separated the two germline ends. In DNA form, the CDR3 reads TGTGCCAGCAGCTTAGGGGGCTCCAGAAGCGGGGTCTATGGCTACACCTTC. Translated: CASSLGGSRSGVYGYTF.

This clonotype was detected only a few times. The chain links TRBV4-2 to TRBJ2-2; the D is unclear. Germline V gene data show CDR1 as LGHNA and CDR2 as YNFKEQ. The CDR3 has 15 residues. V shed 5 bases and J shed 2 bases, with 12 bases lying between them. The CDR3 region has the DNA TGTGCCAGCAGCTCTGACCTCCTTAACACCGGGGAGCTGTTTTTT. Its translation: CASSSDLLNTGELFF.